The 27 T cell receptor beta chains reported below all come from one sample, sequenced in a study of cytomegalovirus exposure and HLA in healthy donors. The PCR employed 60 Vbeta primers together with 13 Jbeta primers. Using immunoSEQ multiplex PCR, the repertoire was profiled, and TCRdb retains in-frame clones only, with some absent. Of about 160,000 clones in the sample, 75% to 80% were seen once. The sequencing sample was made of PBMCs. Receptors were obtained from a woman aged 40 to 49 in good health and CMV-seronegative.

This chain connects TRBV18 to TRBJ2-7; TRBD1 matches 9 bases. The CDR3 totals 16 residues. CDR1 KGHSH and CDR2 LQKENI come from the germline V gene. V lost 5 bases, J lost 3 bases, and 11 bases stayed unmatched. The CDR3 sequence is CASSSGTGKGIYEQYF. The CDR3 coding sequence is TGTGCCAGCTCATCGGGGACAGGGAAAGGGATCTACGAGCAGTACTTC.

The chain carries TRBV6-1 and TRBJ1-5, with TRBD1 matching over 9 bases. Trimming took 7 bases from V and 6 from J; bases not matched to a gene: 10. Germline V gene lookup returns CDR1 MNHNS and CDR2 SASEGT. This CDR3 spans 15 amino acids. The CDR3 DNA reads TGTGCCAGCAAGGGGGACAGGGTTAAGGGTCAGCCCCAGCATTTT. Its translation: CASKGDRVKGQPQHF.

The chain uses TRBV28 and TRBJ1-3; 7 bases line up with TRBD1. This CDR3 spans 15 amino acids. The V gene's germline CDR1 is MDHEN and CDR2 SYDVKM. Losses at the gene ends were 6 bases for V and 0 bases for J; bases not matched to a gene: 5. The CDR3 nucleotides are TGTGCCAGCAGCCAGGGACAGTACTCTGGAAACACCATATATTTT. This codes for CASSQGQYSGNTIYF.

This clone has only a few counts. This chain joins TRBV5-1 and TRBJ2-7; 10 bases are shared with TRBD1. V lost 4 bases, J lost 3 bases, and 7 bases stayed unmatched. Germline-derived CDR1 and CDR2 are SGHRS and YFSETQ. The CDR3 loop spans 15 amino acids. CDR3 residues: CASSMGQGLNYEQYF. CDR3 in DNA: TGCGCCAGCAGCATGGGACAGGGGCTCAACTACGAGCAGTACTTC.

The chain uses TRBV5-1 and TRBJ2-1, with TRBD2 identical over 12 bases. Germline CDR1 and CDR2: SGHRS and YFSETQ. Trimming at V came to 7 bases and at J to 4 bases, leaving 9 bases not matched to a gene. The CDR3 has 16 residues. For the CDR3, the DNA is TGCGCCAGCGGACAACTAGCGGGGGGCTCGTACAATGAGCAGTTCTTC. Its translation: CASGQLAGGSYNEQFF.

This chain uses TRBV9 with TRBJ2-5; the match to TRBD2 covers 9 bases. This CDR3 comprises 18 residues. The V and J ends lost 0 bases and 4 bases, in that order; junction bases with no gene match: 13. Germline V gene sequence: CDR1 SGDLS, CDR2 YYNGEE. CDR3 loop: CASSVGGLAGGPLETQYF. For the CDR3, the DNA is TGTGCCAGCAGCGTAGGGGGTTTGGCGGGGGGGCCCCTAGAGACCCAGTACTTC.

The rearrangement links TRBV28 to TRBJ2-2, with 7 bases identical to TRBD1. This CDR3 region has 13 residues. Per germline, CDR1 MDHEN and CDR2 SYDVKM. V dropped 7 bases and J dropped 8; count of bases not matched to a gene: 7. The CDR3 protein is CASTDRVSGELFF. CDR3 sequence (DNA): TGTGCCAGCACCGACAGGGTGTCTGGGGAGCTGTTTTTT.

This clone was recorded a few times. The J gene is TRBJ1-1, the V gene TRBV10-2; 8 nucleotides align to TRBD1. The CDR3 consists of 14 residues. The germline V gene encodes CDR1 WSHSY and CDR2 SAAADI. V shed 6 bases and J 0 bases; nucleotides not matched to a gene: 3. The CDR3 nucleotides are TGCGCCAGCAGGAGACAGGGGATGAACACTGAAGCTTTCTTT. Amino acids: CASRRQGMNTEAFF.

This rearrangement joins TRBV19 to TRBJ1-6; the match to TRBD1 covers 10 bases. The V and J ends lost 11 bases and 7 bases, in that order; junction bases with no gene match: 14. This CDR3 comprises 16 residues. Germline CDR1 is LNHDA and CDR2 is SQIVND (reference sequence). The DNA for the CDR3 is TGTGCCTCCAACGTTTTGGGGACAGGGGCCAATTCACCCCTCCACTTT. It specifies CASNVLGTGANSPLHF. The full variable domain, with the rest looked up from reference TRBV19 and TRBJ1-6, is DGGITQSPKYLFRKEGQNVTLSCEQNLNHDAMYWYRQDPGQGLRLIYYSQIVNDFQKGDIAEGYSVSREKKESFPLTVTSAQKNPTAFYLCASNVLGTGANSPLHFGNGTRLTVT.

A single count supports this clone. The chain couples TRBV7-9 to TRBJ2-1, with D tentatively TRBD1 (5 bases). The CDR3 is 13 amino acids. Germline CDR1 is SEHNR and CDR2 is FQNEAQ (reference sequence). Trimming removed 1 base from V and 10 bases from J, with 11 bases in between. CDR3 in DNA: TGTGCCAGCAGCTTAGGGTTGACAGACGAGCAGTTCTTC. Translation: CASSLGLTDEQFF.

V usage is TRBV9 and J usage is TRBJ1-6, with 9 bases identical to TRBD1. The germline gives CDR1 SGDLS, CDR2 YYNGEE. The CDR3 consists of 16 residues. V dropped 3 bases and J dropped 3; count of bases not matched to a gene: 4. The CDR3 spells CASSDGTGFYNSPLHF. The DNA for the CDR3 is TGTGCCAGCAGCGACGGGACAGGGTTCTATAATTCACCCCTCCACTTT.

This clone has only one observation. CDR3 residues: CASSDPGQGAYNSPLHF. The CDR3, as DNA: TGTGCCAGCAGTGACCCGGGACAGGGGGCTTATAATTCACCCCTCCACTTT. V is TRBV6-1 and J is TRBJ1-6; 12 nucleotides line up with TRBD1. This CDR3 has 17 residues. Trimming cost V 3 bases and J 4 bases; bases outside gene matches: 4. CDR1 MNHNS and CDR2 SASEGT come from the germline V gene.

This chain connects TRBV6-6 to TRBJ1-6; 9 bases are shared with TRBD1. There are 16 residues in the CDR3. The J segment lost 5 bases and the V segment lost 5 bases, leaving 7 bases of the junction unmatched. CDR1 is MNHNY, CDR2 SVGAGI, per germline (reference sequence). The CDR3: CASSGTQGADNSPLHF. The DNA for the CDR3 is TGTGCCAGCAGTGGGACACAGGGGGCTGATAATTCACCCCTCCACTTT.

V gene TRBV5-5 combines with J gene TRBJ1-2, with D hard to call. This CDR3 region has 15 residues. V was shortened by 0 bases and J by 4 bases, with 13 bases between the two germline ends. Germline V gene lookup returns CDR1 SGHKS and CDR2 YYEKEE (reference sequence). The CDR3 sequence is CASSLGRVLGYGYTF. DNA for the CDR3: TGTGCCAGCAGCTTGGGTCGGGTGTTGGGCTATGGCTACACCTTC.

The chain joins TRBV21-1 to TRBJ1-6. TRBV21-1 is listed as a pseudogene. The CDR3 has 15 residues. CDR3 sequence reads: CASSKEVRGFSPLHF. DNA of the CDR3: TGTGCCAGCAGCAAAGAGGTTCGAGGGTTTTCACCCCTCCACTTT.

This chain connects TRBV6-5 to TRBJ1-6; the D gene is possibly TRBD1 (5 bases). The germline CDR1 and CDR2 sequences are MNHEY and SVGAGI. With 6 bases removed from V and 10 bases from J, the gap between germline ends came to 19 bases. CDR3 size: 15 residues. The CDR3 DNA reads TGTGCCAGCAGCCCAGCATGGACATTAGAGTCACCCCTCCACTTT. Its protein is CASSPAWTLESPLHF.

The rearrangement links TRBV18 to TRBJ2-7; 10 nucleotides match TRBD2. The CDR3 loop spans 14 amino acids. Germline lookup yields CDR1 KGHSH and CDR2 LQKENI. The ends lost 5 bases at V and 4 bases at J; junction bases unmatched: 5. The CDR3 region is CASSTKRGGYEQYF. In DNA, the CDR3 is TGTGCCAGCTCAACCAAGCGGGGGGGTTACGAGCAGTACTTC. The variable domain in full, with the rest retrieved from reference TRBV18 and TRBJ2-7, is NAGVMQNPRHLVRRRGQEARLRCSPMKGHSHVYWYRQLPEEGLKFMVYLQKENIIDESGMPKERFSAEFPKEGPSILRIQQVVRGDSAAYFCASSTKRGGYEQYFGPGTRLTVT.

The V and J genes are TRBV5-1 and TRBJ1-1; D ambiguous. CDR1 and CDR2 (germline): SGHRS, YFSETQ. This CDR3 contains 15 residues. The V end lost 4 bases, the J end lost 3 bases, and 16 bases lay between the germline ends. The CDR3 reads CASSEGTPRDTEAFF. DNA of the CDR3: TGCGCCAGCAGCGAAGGAACCCCGAGGGACACTGAAGCTTTCTTT.

The chain has TRBV2 and TRBJ1-2; TRBD1 matches 10 bases. Germline-derived CDR1 and CDR2 are SNHLY and FYNNEI. V dropped 5 bases and J dropped 4; count of bases not matched to a gene: 4. The CDR3 consists of 14 residues. The CDR3 DNA is TGTGCCAGCAGTCAGACAGGGGGCTCCTATGGCTACACCTTC. It encodes CASSQTGGSYGYTF.

The chain has TRBV21-1 and TRBJ2-7; the tabulated D call, TRBD1, remains unverified against the DNA. TRBV21-1 is annotated as a pseudogene. This CDR3 has 12 residues. Here the CDR3 DNA reads TGTGCCAGCACGCTCAGGGGTTTCGAGCAGTACTTC. Amino acids: CASTLRGFEQYF.

In its sample, this clone was seen a few times. The genes are TRBV4-1 and TRBJ1-2, with D maybe TRBD1 (5 bases). CDR1 and CDR2 (germline): MGHRA, YSYEKL. V gave up 2 bases and J gave up 4 bases, with 11 bases separating them. The CDR3 contains 14 residues. DNA for the CDR3: TGCGCCAGCAGCCAACAGGGTTGGAGCTATGGCTACACCTTC. It specifies CASSQQGWSYGYTF.

This clone was picked up a small number of times. The chain combines TRBV6-5 with TRBJ1-1; D remains ambiguous. The ends were cut back, 6 bases at V and 0 bases at J, with 11 bases in the middle. This CDR3 has 14 amino acids. CDR1 is MNHEY and CDR2 is SVGAGI in the germline V gene. The CDR3 reads CASRRGGMNTEAFF. Here the CDR3 DNA reads TGTGCCAGCAGGCGGGGTGGGATGAACACTGAAGCTTTCTTT.

The CDR3 sequence is CASSPQGGPAQPQHF. CDR3 DNA: TGTGCCAGTAGCCCCCAAGGGGGCCCCGCTCAGCCCCAGCATTTT. The rearrangement links TRBV19 to TRBJ1-5; 7 bases map to TRBD1. Germline trimming cut 6 bases from V and 6 bases from J; bases unmatched to any gene: 11. Germline V gives CDR1 LNHDA, CDR2 SQIVND (reference sequence). This CDR3 is built from 15 residues.

V is TRBV11-2 and J is TRBJ2-5; 10 nucleotides match TRBD2. CDR3 size: 17 residues. The V gene end was trimmed by 1 base and the J gene end by 1 base; junction bases not matched to a gene: 6. CDR1 is SGHAT and CDR2 is FQNNGV in the germline V gene. CDR3 residues: CASSLVVLAGGQETQYF. DNA for the CDR3: TGTGCCAGCAGCTTAGTGGTGTTAGCGGGGGGCCAAGAGACCCAGTACTTC.

V and J are TRBV25-1 and TRBJ2-5; 10 nucleotides line up with TRBD1. The germline V gene encodes CDR1 MGHDK and CDR2 SYGVNS. V lost 6 bases, J lost 3 bases, and 7 bases stayed unmatched. CDR3 size: 15 residues. The CDR3 nucleotides are TGTGCCAGCAGCCGACAGGGGGCGATTAAAGAGACCCAGTACTTC. Protein: CASSRQGAIKETQYF.

V gene TRBV7-2 combines with J gene TRBJ2-1, with 9 bases identical to TRBD2. Germline V gene sequence: CDR1 SGHTA, CDR2 FQGNSA. CDR3 length equals 16 residues. V lost 1 base to trimming and J lost 3 bases; unmatched junction nucleotides: 4. The CDR3 DNA reads as TGTGCCAGCAGCTTAGAGGGGACTAGCATCTACAATGAGCAGTTCTTC. It yields the protein CASSLEGTSIYNEQFF. The entire variable domain, with the rest obtained from reference TRBV7-2 and TRBJ2-1, is as follows: GAGVSQSPSNKVTEKGKDVELRCDPISGHTALYWYRQSLGQGLEFLIYFQGNSAPDKSGLPSDRFSAERTGGSVSTLTIQRTQQEDSAVYLCASSLEGTSIYNEQFFGPGTRLTVL.

The chain carries TRBV7-6 and TRBJ2-3; D is possibly TRBD2 (7 bases). The CDR3 runs 14 residues. Germline CDR1 SGHVS, CDR2 FNYEAQ. The ends were cut back, 1 base at V and 4 bases at J, with 9 bases in the middle. CDR3 DNA: TGTGCCAGCAGCTTAGGGGGGGGGCCAGATACGCAGTATTTT. This translates into CASSLGGGPDTQYF.